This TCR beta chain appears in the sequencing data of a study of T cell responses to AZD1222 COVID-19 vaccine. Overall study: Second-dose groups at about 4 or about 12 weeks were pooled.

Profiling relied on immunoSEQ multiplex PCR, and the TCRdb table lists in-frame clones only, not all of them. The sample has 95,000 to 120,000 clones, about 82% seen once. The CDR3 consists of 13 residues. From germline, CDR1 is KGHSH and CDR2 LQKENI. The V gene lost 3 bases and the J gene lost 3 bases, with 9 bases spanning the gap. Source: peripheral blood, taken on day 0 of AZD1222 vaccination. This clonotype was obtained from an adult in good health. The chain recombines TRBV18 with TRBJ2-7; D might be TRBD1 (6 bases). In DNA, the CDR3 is TGTGCCAGCTCACCGCAACAGGGCTACGAGCAGTACTTC. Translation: CASSPQQGYEQYF.